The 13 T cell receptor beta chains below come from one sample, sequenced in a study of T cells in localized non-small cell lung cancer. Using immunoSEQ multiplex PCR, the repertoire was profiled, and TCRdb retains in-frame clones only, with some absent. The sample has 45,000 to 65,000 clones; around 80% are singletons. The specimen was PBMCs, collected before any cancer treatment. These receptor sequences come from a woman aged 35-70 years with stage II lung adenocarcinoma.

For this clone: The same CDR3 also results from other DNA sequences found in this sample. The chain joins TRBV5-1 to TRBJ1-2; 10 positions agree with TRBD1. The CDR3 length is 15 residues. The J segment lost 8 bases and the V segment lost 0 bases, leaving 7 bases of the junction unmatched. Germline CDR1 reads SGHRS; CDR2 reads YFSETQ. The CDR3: CASSLAVGQGSGYTF. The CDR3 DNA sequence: TGCGCCAGCAGCTTGGCTGTGGGACAGGGGAGCGGCTACACCTTC.

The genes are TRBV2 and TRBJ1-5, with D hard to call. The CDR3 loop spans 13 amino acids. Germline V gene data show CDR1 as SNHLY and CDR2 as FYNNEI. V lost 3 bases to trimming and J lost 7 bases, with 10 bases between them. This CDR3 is CASSESGEQPQHF. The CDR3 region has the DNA TGTGCCAGCAGTGAGAGTGGCGAACAGCCCCAGCATTTT. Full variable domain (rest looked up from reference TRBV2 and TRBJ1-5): EPEVTQTPSHQVTQMGQEVILRCVPISNHLYFYWYRQILGQKVEFLVSFYNNEISEKSEIFDDQFSVERPDGSNFTLKIRSTKLEDSAMYFCASSESGEQPQHFGDGTRLSIL.

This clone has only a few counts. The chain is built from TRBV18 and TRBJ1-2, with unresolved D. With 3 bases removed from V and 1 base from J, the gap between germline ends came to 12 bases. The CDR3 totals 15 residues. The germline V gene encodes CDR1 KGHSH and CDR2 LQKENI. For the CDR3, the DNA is TGTGCCAGCTCACCCCAAGAAGGGAGTAACTATGGCTACACCTTC. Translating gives CASSPQEGSNYGYTF.

CDR3 DNA sequence: TGTGCCAGCTCACCACCGAGCGCAGTAGATACGCAGTATTTT. It specifies CASSPPSAVDTQYF. The rearrangement joins TRBV18 to TRBJ2-3; D is ambiguous. Between the trimmed V and J ends, which lost 0 bases and 5 bases, there was a span of 9 bases. The germline CDR1 and CDR2 sequences are KGHSH and LQKENI. The CDR3 runs to 14 residues.

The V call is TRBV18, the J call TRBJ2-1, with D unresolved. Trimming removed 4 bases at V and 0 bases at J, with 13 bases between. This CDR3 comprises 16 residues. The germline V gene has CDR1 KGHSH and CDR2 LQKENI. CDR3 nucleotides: TGTGCCAGCTCACTTAATACACTGAGCTCCTACAATGAGCAGTTCTTC. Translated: CASSLNTLSSYNEQFF.

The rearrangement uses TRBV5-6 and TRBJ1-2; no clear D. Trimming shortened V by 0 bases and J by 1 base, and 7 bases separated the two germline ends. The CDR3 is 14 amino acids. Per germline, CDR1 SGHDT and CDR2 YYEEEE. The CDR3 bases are TGTGCCAGCAGCTTGGACAGATTTAACTATGGCTACACCTTC. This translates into CASSLDRFNYGYTF.

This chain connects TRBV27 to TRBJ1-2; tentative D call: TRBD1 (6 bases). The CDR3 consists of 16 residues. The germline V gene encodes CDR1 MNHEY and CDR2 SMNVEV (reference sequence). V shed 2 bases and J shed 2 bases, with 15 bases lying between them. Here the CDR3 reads CASSLTKEGGNYGYTF. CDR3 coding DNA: TGTGCCAGCAGTTTAACTAAAGAGGGGGGGAACTATGGCTACACCTTC.

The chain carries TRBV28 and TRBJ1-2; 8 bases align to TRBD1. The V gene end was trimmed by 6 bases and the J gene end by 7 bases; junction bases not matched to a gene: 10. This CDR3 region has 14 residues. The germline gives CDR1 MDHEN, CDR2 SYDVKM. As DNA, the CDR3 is TGTGCCAGCAGCGATCCAGGGGGCGCTATTGGCTACACCTTC. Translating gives CASSDPGGAIGYTF.

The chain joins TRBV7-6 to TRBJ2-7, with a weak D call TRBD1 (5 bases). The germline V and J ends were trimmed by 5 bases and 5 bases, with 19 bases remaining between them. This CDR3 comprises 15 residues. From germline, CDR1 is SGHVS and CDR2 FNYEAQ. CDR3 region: CASSPSARVYDEQYF. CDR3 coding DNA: TGTGCCAGCAGCCCTAGTGCCAGGGTTTACGACGAGCAGTACTTC.

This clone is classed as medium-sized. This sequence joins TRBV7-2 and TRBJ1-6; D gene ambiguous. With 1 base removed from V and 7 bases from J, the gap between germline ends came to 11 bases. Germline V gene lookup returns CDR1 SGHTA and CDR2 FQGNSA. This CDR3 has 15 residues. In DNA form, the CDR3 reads TGTGCCAGCAGCTTAGAGGTGCAGAGAAATTCACCCCTCCACTTT. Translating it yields CASSLEVQRNSPLHF.

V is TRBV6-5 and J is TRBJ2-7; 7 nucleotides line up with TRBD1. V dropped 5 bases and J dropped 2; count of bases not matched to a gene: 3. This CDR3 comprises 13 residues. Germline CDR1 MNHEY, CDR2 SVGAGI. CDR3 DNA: TGTGCCAGCAGTATAGACAGGGCCTACGAGCAGTACTTC. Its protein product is CASSIDRAYEQYF.

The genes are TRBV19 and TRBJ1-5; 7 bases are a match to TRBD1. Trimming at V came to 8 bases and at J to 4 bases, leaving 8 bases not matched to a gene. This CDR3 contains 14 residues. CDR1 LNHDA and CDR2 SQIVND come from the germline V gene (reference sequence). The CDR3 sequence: CASRTGVGNQPQHF. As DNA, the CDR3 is TGTGCCAGTCGCACAGGGGTTGGGAATCAGCCCCAGCATTTT.

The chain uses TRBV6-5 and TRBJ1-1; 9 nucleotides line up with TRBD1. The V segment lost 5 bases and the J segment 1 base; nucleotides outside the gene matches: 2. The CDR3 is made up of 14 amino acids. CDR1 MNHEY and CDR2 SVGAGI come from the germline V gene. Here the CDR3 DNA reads TGTGCCAGCAGTGACAGGGGGAAGAACACTGAAGCTTTCTTT. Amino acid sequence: CASSDRGKNTEAFF.